A selection of T cell receptor beta chains follows, all from one sample in a study of blood T cell repertoires in COVID-19. The protocol was immunoSEQ multiplex PCR, while the TCRdb copy is restricted to in-frame clones and leaves out a portion. Seen here are around 110,000 clones, approximately 84% observed once, and the top ten hold approximately 1.5%. The material sequenced was peripheral blood. The receptors were sampled from a man between 40 and 49 years old with acute or convalescent COVID-19. CDR3s include the opening cysteine and the closing phenylalanine or tryptophan. A D gene is named only where the DNA matches it firmly. Only some rows state a clone size, as once, few, many or a class for expanded clones.

TRBJ1-4 | NA | TRBV7-9 | NA | CASSPDGREPIF | TGTGCCAGCAGCCCTGACGGGCGGGAACCAATTTTT
TRBJ2-1 | TRBD1 | TRBV20-1 | few | CSASLGTGGLNEQFF | TGCAGTGCTAGTCTCGGGACAGGGGGTCTCAATGAGCAGTTCTTC
TRBJ1-2 | NA | TRBV7-2 | NA | CASSPSGLSNYGYTF | TGTGCCAGCAGCCCCTCGGGACTTTCCAACTATGGCTACACCTTC
TRBJ1-2 | TRBD1 | TRBV14 | NA | CASSQGPDRGPHGYTF | TGTGCCAGCAGCCAAGGACCTGACAGGGGGCCCCATGGCTACACCTTC
TRBJ1-5 | TRBD1 | TRBV7-9 | NA | CASSHHSGTGNQPQHF | TGTGCCAGCAGCCATCATTCCGGGACAGGCAATCAGCCCCAGCATTTT
TRBJ1-2 | NA | TRBV11-1 | NA | CASSLYGADYGYTF | TGTGCCAGCAGCTTATATGGGGCCGACTATGGCTACACCTTC
TRBJ1-5 | NA | TRBV28 | NA | CASSLRDGNQPQHF | TGTGCCAGCAGTTTACGGGATGGCAATCAGCCCCAGCATTTT
TRBJ2-2 | NA | TRBV6-5 | NA | CASRPGSSGELFF | TGTGCCAGCAGACCAGGGTCCTCCGGGGAGCTGTTTTTT
TRBJ2-1 | NA | TRBV27 | NA | CASSPPDSDEQFF | TGTGCCAGCAGTCCTCCGGACAGCGATGAGCAGTTCTTC
TRBJ1-6 | NA | TRBV5-1 | NA | CASSNRQESSPLHF | TGCGCCAGCAGCAACAGACAGGAAAGTTCACCCCTCCACTTT
TRBJ2-6 | TRBD1 | TRBV23-1 | once | CASSLTGTGANVLTF | TGCGCCAGCAGTCTGACAGGGACTGGGGCCAACGTCCTGACTTTC
TRBJ2-2 | NA | TRBV27 | NA | CASSPPGRRNTGELFF | TGTGCCAGCAGTCCCCCAGGCAGAAGAAACACCGGGGAGCTGTTTTTT
TRBJ2-7 | TRBD2 | TRBV7-2 | once | CASSLGGTLEQYF | TGTGCCAGCAGCTTGGGGGGGACCCTCGAGCAGTACTTC
TRBJ2-6 | NA | TRBV6-6 | NA | CASNLGGSGANVLTF | TGTGCCAGCAACCTTGGAGGCTCTGGGGCCAACGTCCTGACTTTC
TRBJ2-1 | NA | TRBV14 | NA | CASSQDVRQADNEQFF | TGTGCCAGCAGCCAAGATGTGAGACAGGCGGACAATGAGCAGTTCTTC
TRBJ1-2 | NA | TRBV11-3 | NA | CASSLIEIHRGYTF | TGTGCCAGCAGCTTAATTGAAATCCACAGGGGCTACACCTTC
TRBJ1-6 | TRBD1 | TRBV12-5 | once | CASGLNQGSRGSPLHF | TGTGCTAGTGGTTTGAATCAGGGGAGCAGGGGGTCACCCCTCCACTTT
TRBJ1-6 | TRBD1 | TRBV6-5 | few | CASRRTGTYNSPLHF | TGTGCCAGCAGAAGGACAGGCACCTATAATTCACCCCTCCACTTT
TRBJ2-3 | TRBD2 | TRBV7-8 | NA | CASSTGLAGADTQYF | TGTGCCAGCAGCACGGGACTAGCGGGGGCAGATACGCAGTATTTT
TRBJ2-1 | NA | TRBV28 | once | CASSTNNEQFF | TGTGCCAGCTCTACGAACAATGAGCAGTTCTTC
TRBJ2-1 | TRBD2 | TRBV7-2 | NA | CASGSGLVYNKQFF | TGTGCCAGCGGATCTGGACTAGTCTACAATAAGCAGTTCTTC
TRBJ1-6 | NA | TRBV4-2 | NA | CASSQPGVSPLHF | TGTGCCAGCAGCCAACCGGGGGTTTCACCCCTCCACTTT
TRBJ2-7 | NA | TRBV30 | NA | CAWVGQPFLQYF | TGTGCCTGGGTGGGACAACCTTTTTTGCAGTACTTC
TRBJ2-7 | NA | TRBV29-1 | NA | CSVGGGSTYEQYF | TGCAGCGTTGGGGGCGGATCCACGTACGAGCAGTACTTC
TRBJ1-5 | NA | TRBV7-2 | NA | CASSLVGTEGRPQHF | TGTGCCAGCAGCTTAGTGGGGACGGAGGGCCGGCCCCAGCATTTT
TRBJ2-3 | NA | TRBV27 | NA | CASRGATDTQYF | TGTGCCAGCAGGGGGGCCACAGATACGCAGTATTTT
TRBJ2-7 | NA | TRBV6-4 | NA | CASSDRGASYEQYF | TGTGCCAGCAGTGACCGCGGGGCCTCCTACGAGCAGTACTTC
TRBJ2-3 | NA | TRBV6-5 | once | CASLSGWPDTQYF | TGTGCCAGCCTCTCGGGGTGGCCAGATACGCAGTATTTT
TRBJ2-7 | NA | TRBV27 | NA | CASSSRLTESYEQYF | TGTGCCAGCAGTTCCCGCCTGACGGAGTCCTACGAGCAGTACTTC
TRBJ2-7 | TRBD2 | TRBV11-2 | NA | CASSFRGARTSGYEQYF | TGTGCCAGCAGCTTTAGGGGGGCGCGGACTAGCGGATACGAGCAGTACTTC
TRBJ2-2 | TRBD1 | TRBV18 | few | CASSSPGGNTGELFF | TGTGCCAGCTCATCCCCAGGGGGGAACACCGGGGAGCTGTTTTTT
TRBJ2-7 | NA | TRBV25-1 | NA | CASSHASYEQYF | TGTGCCAGCAGTCATGCGTCCTACGAGCAGTACTTC
TRBJ2-2 | TRBD2 | TRBV7-9 | NA | CASRLGLAGQGGTGELFF | TGTGCCAGCAGACTGGGACTAGCGGGTCAGGGGGGCACCGGGGAGCTGTTTTTT
TRBJ2-3 | TRBD2 | TRBV3-1/TRBV3-2 | NA | CASSPRAGGNTDTQYF | TGTGCCAGCAGCCCCCGGGCGGGGGGGAACACAGATACGCAGTATTTT
TRBJ2-5 | NA | TRBV11-2 | NA | CASSLDRGPVGTQYF | TGTGCCAGCAGCTTAGATCGGGGTCCTGTGGGGACCCAGTACTTC
TRBJ2-3 | NA | TRBV18 | NA | CASSPIQSTDTQYF | TGTGCCAGCTCACCTATCCAGAGCACAGATACGCAGTATTTT
TRBJ1-5 | NA | TRBV5-6 | few | CASSLFAGPQHF | TGTGCCAGCAGCTTGTTTGCGGGGCCCCAGCATTTT
TRBJ1-2 | TRBD1 | TRBV7-2 | NA | CASSTLATGGLDGYTF | TGTGCCAGCAGCACCTTGGCGACAGGGGGCTTGGATGGCTACACCTTC
TRBJ2-1 | TRBD2 | TRBV29-1 | NA | CSVRSGRERYNEQFF | TGCAGCGTTAGAAGCGGGAGGGAGCGGTACAATGAGCAGTTCTTC
TRBJ2-2 | NA | TRBV28 | NA | CASSQYGELFF | TGTGCCAGCAGTCAGTACGGGGAGCTGTTTTTT
TRBJ2-1 | TRBD2 | TRBV5-1 | NA | CASSPGVAGYNEQFF | TGCGCCAGCAGCCCCGGGGTAGCGGGGTATAATGAGCAGTTCTTC
TRBJ2-3 | TRBD1 | TRBV11-2 | NA | CASSSRRGLDTDTQYF | TGTGCCAGCAGCAGCCGCAGGGGGCTGGACACAGATACGCAGTATTTT
TRBJ2-2 | NA | TRBV30 | NA | CAWSADTAGELFF | TGTGCCTGGAGTGCAGATACCGCCGGGGAGCTGTTTTTT
TRBJ2-7 | NA | TRBV18 | NA | CASSPASSYEQYF | TGTGCCAGCTCACCAGCCAGTTCCTACGAGCAGTACTTC
TRBJ1-1 | TRBD1 | TRBV6-5 | NA | CASSSFPGTGKTEAFF | TGTGCCAGCAGTTCCTTCCCCGGGACAGGGAAGACTGAAGCTTTCTTT
TRBJ1-1 | NA | TRBV4-1 | few | CASSQEGENTEAFF | TGCGCCAGCAGCCAAGAAGGGGAGAACACTGAAGCTTTCTTT
TRBJ1-1 | NA | TRBV6-6 | NA | CASRVGHGTEAFF | TGTGCCAGCAGGGTTGGTCACGGCACTGAAGCTTTCTTT
TRBJ2-5 | TRBD2 | TRBV5-6 | NA | CASSLRDYETQYF | TGTGCCAGCAGCTTGCGGGACTACGAGACCCAGTACTTC